This TCR beta chain stems from a study of blood T cells in healthy people across ages. Trimming pared 3 bases from V and 7 bases from J, leaving 10 bases between. The CDR3 is made up of 13 amino acids. Only a few counts were recorded for this clonotype. No antigen is known for it. Isolation recovered at least 6.5 million PBMCs from every sample. The use of a sample-barcoded 5' primer and a J-beta primer mix characterized a second PCR of roughly 6 to 11 cycles. TCRdb re-derived calls from the 5' RACE reads in MiXCR, one entry per CDR3 protein. Here the sample spans 1.6 million or so distinct CDR3 sequences, 34% being singletons. General study results and limits: Because donor CMV status was unknown, expanded clonotype changes were possibly confounded. Per million T cells, TCR beta diversity dropped about linearly as age rose. Relative to aged donors, long-lived donors carried more naive CD4+ cells and displayed higher diversity.

This receptor was taken from a woman aged 25-40 years in good health. This chain joins TRBV12-3 or TRBV12-4 and TRBJ1-5; D gene unclear. The sample taken for sequencing was blood. CDR3 protein: CASSFPPDQPQHF. The DNA of the CDR3 is TGTGCCAGCAGTTTCCCCCCAGACCAGCCCCAGCATTTT.